The rows below give T cell receptor beta chains drawn from one sample of a study of T cell responses to AZD1222 COVID-19 vaccine. Profiled with immunoSEQ multiplex PCR; TCRdb holds only in-frame clones, not every one. Here the sample spans 200,000 or so clones, 85% to 95% being singletons. This specimen consisted of peripheral blood, obtained on day 0 of MenACWY control vaccination. The source is an adult in good health. The CDR3 runs from the conserved cysteine through the conserved F or W. The D gene is left open where the match is weak. Clone sizes are given selectively: once, few, many, or a class where the clone is expanded.

size: -
J: TRBJ2-3
D: -
V: TRBV5-1
DNA: TGCGCCAGCACCGAAGGGCCTAGCACAGATACGCAGTATTTT
CDR3: CASTEGPSTDTQYF

size: -
J: TRBJ1-5
D: -
V: TRBV5-1
DNA: TGCGCCAGCAGCCCGGACAGTCGCAATCAGCCCCAGCATTTT
CDR3: CASSPDSRNQPQHF

size: -
J: TRBJ1-2
D: TRBD1
V: TRBV29-1
DNA: TGCAGCGTTGAACTCTCGAGGACAGGTGGAAGCAACTATGGCTACACCTTC
CDR3: CSVELSRTGGSNYGYTF

size: -
J: TRBJ2-3
D: TRBD2
V: TRBV6-6
DNA: TGTGCCAGCCGAAAGCGGGGCAGAACAGATACGCAGTATTTT
CDR3: CASRKRGRTDTQYF

size: -
J: TRBJ1-6
D: TRBD1
V: TRBV5-8
DNA: TGTGCCAGCAGCTTTCCGGGACAGGGTCGCGCCTATAATTCACCCCTCCACTTT
CDR3: CASSFPGQGRAYNSPLHF

size: -
J: TRBJ1-1
D: -
V: TRBV7-2
DNA: TGTGCCAGCAGCTTGGGGGGAGCTGGCACTGAAGCTTTCTTT
CDR3: CASSLGGAGTEAFF

size: -
J: TRBJ1-6
D: -
V: TRBV7-9
DNA: TGTGCCAGCAGCCCTACCGGGCAGGGGAGAAATTCACCCCTCCACTTT
CDR3: CASSPTGQGRNSPLHF

size: -
J: TRBJ1-2
D: -
V: TRBV28
DNA: TGTGCCAGCAGCTGGGACGGACGCTATGGCTACACCTTC
CDR3: CASSWDGRYGYTF

size: -
J: TRBJ2-5
D: TRBD1
V: TRBV2
DNA: TGTGCCGGTACAAAAGGGGGCACCCAAGAGACCCAGTACTTC
CDR3: CAGTKGGTQETQYF

size: -
J: TRBJ2-3
D: TRBD2
V: TRBV4-1
DNA: TGCGCCAGCAGCCCGGGAGGGCGGGGAGATACGCAGTATTTT
CDR3: CASSPGGRGDTQYF

size: -
J: TRBJ1-1
D: TRBD1
V: TRBV5-6
DNA: TGTGCCAGCAGCTTGTTCCGACAGGGAATCTCTTTCTTT
CDR3: CASSLFRQGISFF

size: -
J: TRBJ1-2
D: -
V: TRBV10-2
DNA: TGCGCCAGCAGTGAGTCGGTGGGGGCTTTTCCCTATGGCTACACCTTC
CDR3: CASSESVGAFPYGYTF

size: -
J: TRBJ1-4
D: TRBD1
V: TRBV30
DNA: TGTGCCTGGGGACAGGGAGGGTACGAAAAACTGTTTTTT
CDR3: CAWGQGGYEKLFF

size: -
J: TRBJ1-1
D: -
V: TRBV12-5
DNA: TGTGCTAGTGGTAATAATCGGGGGGATCTGAACACTGAAGCTTTCTTT
CDR3: CASGNNRGDLNTEAFF

size: -
J: TRBJ2-3
D: TRBD2
V: TRBV7-7
DNA: TGTGCTAGCAGCTTAGGTCCTAGCGGGGCCGATACGCAGTATTTT
CDR3: CASSLGPSGADTQYF

size: -
J: TRBJ1-4
D: TRBD1
V: TRBV2
DNA: TGTGCCAGCAATGCCGGGACAGGATTTGAAAAACTGTTTTTT
CDR3: CASNAGTGFEKLFF

size: -
J: TRBJ1-1
D: -
V: TRBV20-1
DNA: TGCAGTGCTAGAGAGGGGGTGGCTTTCTTT
CDR3: CSAREGVAFF

size: -
J: TRBJ2-2
D: TRBD1
V: TRBV7-9
DNA: TGTGCCAGCAGCTTGAGAGCAGGGGGCGATGGATTTCCCGGGGAGCTGTTTTTT
CDR3: CASSLRAGGDGFPGELFF

size: -
J: TRBJ1-4
D: -
V: TRBV7-9
DNA: TGTGCCAGCAGCTTAGGGACGGAAAATGAAAAACTGTTTTTT
CDR3: CASSLGTENEKLFF

size: -
J: TRBJ1-2
D: -
V: TRBV4-2
DNA: TGTGCCAGCAGCCCTCTATCGGGGCCATCGTACTATGGCTACACCTTC
CDR3: CASSPLSGPSYYGYTF

size: -
J: TRBJ2-2
D: -
V: TRBV12-5
DNA: TGTGCTAGTGGTTTGGCTAACACCGGGGAGCTGTTTTTT
CDR3: CASGLANTGELFF

size: -
J: TRBJ2-7
D: -
V: TRBV18
DNA: TGTGCCAGCTCCACGGACAGTTCCCACTACGAGCAGTACTTC
CDR3: CASSTDSSHYEQYF

size: -
J: TRBJ2-5
D: -
V: TRBV7-2
DNA: TGTGCCAGCAGCCCGGGATTCCAAGAGACCCAGTACTTC
CDR3: CASSPGFQETQYF

size: -
J: TRBJ1-1
D: -
V: TRBV5-6
DNA: TGTGCCAGCAGCTTGCGACTGGAAGCTTTCTTT
CDR3: CASSLRLEAFF

size: once
J: TRBJ1-6
D: -
V: TRBV6-5
DNA: TGTGCCAGCAGGCTACAAGGGTCGGAAAATTCACCCCTCCACTTT
CDR3: CASRLQGSENSPLHF

size: -
J: TRBJ1-2
D: -
V: TRBV7-9
DNA: TGTGCCAGCACTACTAACTATGGCTACACCTTC
CDR3: CASTTNYGYTF

size: -
J: TRBJ2-7
D: -
V: TRBV9
DNA: TGTGCCAGCAGCGCTTCGGGGACCTACGAGCAGTACTTC
CDR3: CASSASGTYEQYF